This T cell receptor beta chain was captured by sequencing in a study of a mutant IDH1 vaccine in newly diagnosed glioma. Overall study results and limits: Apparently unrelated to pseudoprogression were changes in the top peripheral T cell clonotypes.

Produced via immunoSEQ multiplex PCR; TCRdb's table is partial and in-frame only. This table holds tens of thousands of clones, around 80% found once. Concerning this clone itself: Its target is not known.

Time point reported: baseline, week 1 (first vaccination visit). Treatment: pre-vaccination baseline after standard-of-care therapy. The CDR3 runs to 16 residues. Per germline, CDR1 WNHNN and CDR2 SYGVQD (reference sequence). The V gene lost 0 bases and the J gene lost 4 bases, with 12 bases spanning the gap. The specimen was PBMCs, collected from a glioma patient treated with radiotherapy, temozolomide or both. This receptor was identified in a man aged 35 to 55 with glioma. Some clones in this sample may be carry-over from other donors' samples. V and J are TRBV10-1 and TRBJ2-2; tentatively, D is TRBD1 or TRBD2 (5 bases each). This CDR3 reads CASSESATRGTGELFF. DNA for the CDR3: TGCGCCAGCAGTGAGTCGGCTACGAGGGGCACCGGGGAGCTGTTTTTT.